This T cell receptor (beta chain) was identified during a study of shared clonotypes between healthy human individuals. Study-level results: Generation of non-shared clonotypes was less probable than generation of clonotypes shared by all four donors.

CDR3 length equals 13 residues. Germline CDR1 and CDR2: SGHDT and YYEEEE. The ends were cut back, 2 bases at V and 5 bases at J, with 10 bases in the middle. Naive CD8 cells, CD45RO-negative and positively selected for CCR7, excluded terminally differentiated effector memory CD45RA+ cells. This clone was detected only once. The antigen remains undetermined. This table comes from immunoSEQ multiplex PCR, and its TCRdb copy is limited to in-frame clones, with some not included. The sample has approximately 600,000 clones; about 95% are singletons. The chain joins TRBV5-6 to TRBJ1-2, with D tentatively TRBD1 (5 bases). The sample consisted of naive CD8+ T cells sorted from blood. The TCR originated in a young woman in good health. CDR3 residues: CASSLQDLYGYTF. The CDR3 DNA is TGTGCCAGCAGCTTACAGGATTTATATGGCTACACCTTC. The variable domain in full, completed from reference TRBV5-6 and TRBJ1-2, reads DAGVTQSPTHLIKTRGQQVTLRCSPKSGHDTVSWYQQALGQGPQFIFQYYEEEERQRGNFPDRFSGHQFPNYSSELNVNALLLGDSALYLCASSLQDLYGYTFGSGTRLTVV.